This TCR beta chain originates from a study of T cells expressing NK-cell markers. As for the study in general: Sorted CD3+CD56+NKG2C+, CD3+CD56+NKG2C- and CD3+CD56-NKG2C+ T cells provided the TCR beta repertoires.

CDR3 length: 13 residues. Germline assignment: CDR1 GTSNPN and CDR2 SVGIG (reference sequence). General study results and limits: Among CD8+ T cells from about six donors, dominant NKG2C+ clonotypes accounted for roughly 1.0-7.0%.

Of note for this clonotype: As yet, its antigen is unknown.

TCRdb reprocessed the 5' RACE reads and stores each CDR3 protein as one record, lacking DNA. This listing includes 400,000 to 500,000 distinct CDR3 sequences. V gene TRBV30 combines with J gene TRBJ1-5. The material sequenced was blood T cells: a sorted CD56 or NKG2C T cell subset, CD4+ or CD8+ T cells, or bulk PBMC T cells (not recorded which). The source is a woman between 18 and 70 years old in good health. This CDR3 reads CAWRAARNQPQHF.